These T cell receptor beta chains were read from a single sample in a study of cytomegalovirus exposure and HLA in healthy donors. TCRdb keeps only in-frame clones here, not all; method: immunoSEQ multiplex PCR. The sample includes 150,000 to 200,000 clones, around 78% of them seen just once. Sequenced input: PBMCs. The source is a young man in good health and CMV-seronegative. Each CDR3 is given with its conserved first and last residue. D genes are given only for firm matches. Size is omitted from some rows. Given values are once, few, many or a class for expanded clones.

v_call	cdr3_length	d_call	j_call	clone_size	cdr3_aa	cdr3_nt
TRBV7-9	16	TRBD1	TRBJ2-3	few	CASSIRGQTSTDTQYF	TGTGCCAGCAGCATACGGGGACAGACTAGCACAGATACGCAGTATTTT
TRBV5-1	15	TRBD1	TRBJ2-5	.	CASSLGQGRGETQYF	TGCGCCAGCAGCTTGGGACAGGGTAGGGGAGAGACCCAGTACTTC
TRBV29-1	12	TRBD1	TRBJ1-2	.	CSADRATYGYTF	TGCAGCGCGGACAGGGCCACCTATGGCTACACCTTC
TRBV19	19	TRBD1	TRBJ2-5	.	CASRSPAPLPGQGTETQYF	TGTGCCAGTAGGAGTCCTGCCCCTCTTCCGGGACAGGGAACGGAGACCCAGTACTTC
TRBV28	12	TRBD1	TRBJ1-1	few	CASSVQGNEAFF	TGTGCCAGCAGCGTACAGGGGAATGAAGCTTTCTTT
TRBV29-1	10	.	TRBJ1-1	.	CSVETAEAFF	TGCAGCGTAGAGACAGCCGAAGCTTTCTTT
TRBV27	12	TRBD1	TRBJ2-7	.	CASSRTGDEQYF	TGTGCCAGCAGCCGGACAGGGGACGAGCAGTACTTC
TRBV28	15	TRBD1	TRBJ1-5	.	CAGGTEGRSNQPQHF	TGTGCCGGAGGGACAGAGGGCCGCAGCAATCAGCCCCAGCATTTT
TRBV4-1	15	TRBD2	TRBJ2-1	.	CASTHRLADYNEQFF	TGCGCCAGCACCCATAGACTAGCGGACTACAATGAGCAGTTCTTC
TRBV6-5	13	.	TRBJ1-1	.	CASSPQGYTEAFF	TGTGCCAGCAGTCCCCAGGGTTACACTGAAGCTTTCTTT
TRBV18	14	TRBD1	TRBJ2-7	.	CASSQGAGSYEQYF	TGTGCCAGCTCCCAGGGGGCGGGATCCTACGAGCAGTACTTC
TRBV4-1	14	.	TRBJ2-7	.	CASSQDSGSYEQYF	TGCGCCAGCAGCCAAGATAGCGGCTCCTACGAGCAGTACTTC
TRBV7-9	15	TRBD2	TRBJ2-7	.	CASSIAGTSADEQYF	TGTGCCAGCAGCATCGCCGGGACTAGCGCCGACGAGCAGTACTTC
TRBV6-5	14	TRBD1	TRBJ1-1	.	CASSGTGRNTEAFF	TGTGCCAGCAGTGGGACAGGGAGGAACACTGAAGCTTTCTTT
TRBV28	16	TRBD2	TRBJ2-7	.	CASSTRGAGGGYEQYF	TGTGCCAGCAGTACAAGGGGAGCGGGAGGAGGCTACGAGCAGTACTTC
TRBV6-1	13	.	TRBJ2-1	.	CASSEAEYNEQFF	TGTGCCAGCAGTGAGGCGGAGTACAATGAGCAATTCTTC
TRBV6-6	13	.	TRBJ1-1	.	CASSYGDKLRAFF	TGTGCCAGCAGTTACGGGGACAAATTGCGAGCTTTCTTT
TRBV27	21	TRBD1	TRBJ2-4	.	CASSWGGGTGVGRPAKNIQYF	TGTGCCAGCAGTTGGGGCGGCGGGACAGGGGTCGGGAGGCCCGCCAAAAACATTCAGTACTTC
TRBV6-1	17	.	TRBJ2-1	once	CASSEFGTGGSYNEQFF	TGTGCCAGCAGTGAATTTGGAACGGGTGGCTCCTACAATGAGCAGTTCTTC
TRBV28	15	.	TRBJ1-6	.	CASSETAGRNSPLHF	TGTGCCAGCAGTGAGACGGCGGGGAGGAATTCACCCCTCCACTTT
TRBV27	15	.	TRBJ2-1	once	CATMREGGAYNEQFF	TGTGCCACTATGAGGGAGGGGGGCGCATACAATGAGCAGTTCTTC
TRBV5-1	18	TRBD1	TRBJ2-4	once	CASSLATGGLGAKNIQYF	TGCGCCAGCAGCTTGGCTACAGGGGGGTTAGGGGCCAAAAACATTCAGTACTTC
TRBV19	15	.	TRBJ1-2	.	CASSIDGQAKSGYTF	TGTGCCAGTAGTATAGATGGCCAGGCTAAGTCTGGCTACACCTTC
TRBV10-3	16	TRBD2	TRBJ2-3	.	CATAGGPNTSTDTQYF	TGTGCCACCGCGGGAGGGCCTAATACTAGCACAGATACGCAGTATTTT
TRBV7-3	16	TRBD2	TRBJ2-3	.	CASSLGGDFYTDTQYF	TGTGCCAGCAGCTTGGGGGGGGACTTCTACACAGATACGCAGTATTTT
TRBV7-3	13	.	TRBJ1-3	.	CASSTSSGNTIYF	TGTGCCAGCAGCACTAGCTCCGGAAACACCATATATTTT
TRBV18	19	TRBD1	TRBJ2-7	.	CASSRTTGRTLGSIYEQYF	TGTGCCAGCTCACGAACGACAGGGCGTACACTTGGTAGCATCTACGAGCAGTACTTC
TRBV19	14	.	TRBJ1-2	.	CASSVRAHGYGYTF	TGTGCCAGTTCGGTGAGGGCCCATGGCTATGGCTACACCTTC
TRBV4-1	15	.	TRBJ2-3	once	CASSQDTTREDTQYF	TGCGCCAGCAGCCAAGATACGACTCGCGAAGATACGCAGTATTTT
TRBV2	16	.	TRBJ1-6	.	CASSEADSLYNSPLHF	TGTGCCAGCAGTGAAGCGGACTCCCTCTATAATTCACCCCTCCACTTT
TRBV5-1	15	TRBD2	TRBJ2-7	.	CASSPTSGSIYEQYF	TGCGCCAGCAGCCCTACTAGCGGGAGTATCTACGAGCAGTACTTC
TRBV29-1	15	TRBD2	TRBJ2-5	.	CSVEDPLAEPETQYF	TGCAGCGTTGAAGATCCCCTAGCGGAGCCGGAGACCCAGTACTTC
TRBV19	14	.	TRBJ2-2	.	CASSPSPGTGELFF	TGTGCCAGTAGTCCCTCGCCCGGGACCGGGGAGCTGTTTTTT
TRBV4-1	13	.	TRBJ2-5	.	CASSQVEVETQYF	TGCGCCAGCAGCCAAGTAGAGGTGGAGACCCAGTACTTC
TRBV6-5	13	.	TRBJ2-5	.	CASSYGQGGTQYF	TGTGCCAGCAGTTACGGGCAGGGTGGGACCCAGTACTTC
TRBV4-1	15	TRBD1	TRBJ1-5	.	CASSQRTGGNQPQHF	TGCGCCAGCAGCCAAAGGACAGGGGGCAATCAGCCCCAGCATTTT
TRBV13	15	TRBD2	TRBJ2-5	.	CASSLSLAVQETQYF	TGTGCCAGCAGCTTGTCCCTAGCGGTACAAGAGACCCAGTACTTC
TRBV27	18	TRBD2	TRBJ2-7	.	CASSPRTSGSISNYEQYF	TGTGCCAGCAGTCCCAGGACTAGCGGGAGTATCTCTAACTACGAGCAGTACTTC
TRBV7-9	14	TRBD1	TRBJ1-1	few	CASSSYQGGTEAFF	TGTGCCAGCAGCTCCTACCAGGGGGGCACTGAAGCTTTCTTT
TRBV5-1	14	.	TRBJ2-7	.	CASSNTGSSYEQYF	TGCGCCAGCAGCAACACAGGTAGCTCCTACGAGCAGTACTTC
TRBV6-6	15	.	TRBJ2-7	.	CASSPTSGQTYEQYF	TGTGCCAGCAGTCCCACATCGGGACAAACCTACGAGCAGTACTTC
TRBV19	20	TRBD2	TRBJ2-1	.	CASSSRGLAGDPVSYNEQFF	TGTGCCAGTAGCTCCCGGGGACTAGCGGGTGATCCCGTATCTTACAATGAGCAGTTCTTC
TRBV29-1	13	TRBD1	TRBJ1-1	.	CSGGQGGIPEAFF	TGCAGCGGAGGACAGGGGGGAATTCCTGAAGCTTTCTTT
TRBV28	17	.	TRBJ2-5	.	CASSLSWASGGGETQYF	TGTGCCAGCAGTTTATCCTGGGCTAGCGGAGGGGGGGAGACCCAGTACTTC
TRBV9	19	TRBD1	TRBJ2-3	.	CASSVITRGRGYGTDTQYF	TGTGCCAGCAGCGTAATTACCAGGGGCAGGGGGTATGGCACAGATACGCAGTATTTT
TRBV29-1	14	.	TRBJ2-1	.	CSGEGSRSYNEQFF	TGCAGCGGGGAAGGGAGCAGAAGTTACAATGAGCAGTTCTTC
TRBV7-3	13	.	TRBJ1-2	.	CASSVEEGTSYTF	TGTGCCAGCAGCGTAGAGGAGGGGACGAGCTACACCTTC
TRBV2	15	TRBD2	TRBJ2-1	once	CASSGTSGLYNEQFF	TGTGCCAGCAGTGGGACTAGCGGGCTGTACAATGAGCAGTTCTTC
TRBV5-4	16	TRBD2	TRBJ2-1	few	CASSLSSGRGWNEQFF	TGTGCCAGCAGCTTGTCTAGCGGGAGAGGATGGAATGAGCAGTTCTTC
TRBV11-2	15	TRBD1	TRBJ2-7	once	CASRVTGPGRYEQYF	TGTGCCAGCAGGGTGACAGGGCCGGGACGGTACGAGCAGTACTTC
TRBV7-8	16	TRBD1	TRBJ1-4	.	CASSWPPGQKNEKLFF	TGTGCCAGCAGCTGGCCGCCGGGACAGAAAAATGAAAAACTGTTTTTT
TRBV21-1	14	.	TRBJ2-2	.	CATASGRVAGELFF	TGTGCCACTGCTAGCGGGAGGGTGGCCGGGGAGCTGTTTTTT
TRBV27	17	TRBD2	TRBJ2-7	.	CASSAGGASGFPYEQYF	TGTGCCAGCAGTGCCGGCGGGGCTAGCGGATTTCCCTACGAGCAGTACTTC
TRBV7-9	15	TRBD2	TRBJ2-7	.	CASSSTSVGGYEQYF	TGTGCCAGCAGCTCGACTAGCGTCGGAGGGTACGAGCAGTACTTC
TRBV5-1	16	TRBD1	TRBJ1-2	.	CASSPLLSEGAYGYTF	TGCGCCAGCAGCCCCCTCCTCTCGGAGGGGGCCTATGGCTACACCTTC
TRBV7-6	15	TRBD1	TRBJ1-1	once	CASSLRGQGGTEAFF	TGTGCCAGCAGCTTAAGGGGACAGGGGGGGACTGAAGCTTTCTTT